This T cell receptor beta chain was sequenced in a study of Graves' ophthalmopathy and Graves' hyperthyroidism. Broader study findings: Blood contained most expanded thyroid clonotypes exceeding 0.001 frequency.

This clonotype has a count of ten or more. Its antigen is not identified. The junction does not match germline at one end; this may be a read error. Germline-derived CDR1 and CDR2 are LGHDT and YNNKEL (reference sequence). The CDR3 covers 14 residues. Physicians reached a diagnosis by relying on clinical symptoms, serum thyroxine, TRAb, thyroid ultrasound and orbital computed tomography. CDR3 regions of TCR beta were amplified from RNA transcripts. The first round was an RT-PCR with HTBI primers, and the second round was a multiplex PCR. TCRdb ran MiXCR on the multiplex PCR reads and lists one entry per CDR3 protein. The table has some 380,000 distinct CDR3 sequences, 15% seen once.

Specimen: peripheral blood. This clonotype was sampled from a woman younger than 35 with stable Graves' hyperthyroidism. The chain recombines TRBV3-1 with TRBJ1-1, with unresolved D. The CDR3 loop reads CASSLLLRSADAFF. The CDR3 region has the DNA TGTGCCAGCAGCCTCCTCCTTCGAAGCGCTGACGCTTTCTTT.